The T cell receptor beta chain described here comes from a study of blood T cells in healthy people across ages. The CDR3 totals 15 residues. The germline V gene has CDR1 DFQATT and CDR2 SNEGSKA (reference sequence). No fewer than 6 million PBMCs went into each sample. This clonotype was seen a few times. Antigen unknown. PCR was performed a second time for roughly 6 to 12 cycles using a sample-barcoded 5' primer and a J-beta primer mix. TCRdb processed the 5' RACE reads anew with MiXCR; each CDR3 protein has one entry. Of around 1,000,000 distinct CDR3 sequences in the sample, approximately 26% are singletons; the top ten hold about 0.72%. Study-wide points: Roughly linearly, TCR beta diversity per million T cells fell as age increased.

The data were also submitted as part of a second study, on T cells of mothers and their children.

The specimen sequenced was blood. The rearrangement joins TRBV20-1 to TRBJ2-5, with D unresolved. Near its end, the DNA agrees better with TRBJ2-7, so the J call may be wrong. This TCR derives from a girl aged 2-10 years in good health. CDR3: CSARDEDDPFYEQYF. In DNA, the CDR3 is TGCAGTGCTAGAGATGAGGATGACCCTTTCTACGAGCAGTACTTC.